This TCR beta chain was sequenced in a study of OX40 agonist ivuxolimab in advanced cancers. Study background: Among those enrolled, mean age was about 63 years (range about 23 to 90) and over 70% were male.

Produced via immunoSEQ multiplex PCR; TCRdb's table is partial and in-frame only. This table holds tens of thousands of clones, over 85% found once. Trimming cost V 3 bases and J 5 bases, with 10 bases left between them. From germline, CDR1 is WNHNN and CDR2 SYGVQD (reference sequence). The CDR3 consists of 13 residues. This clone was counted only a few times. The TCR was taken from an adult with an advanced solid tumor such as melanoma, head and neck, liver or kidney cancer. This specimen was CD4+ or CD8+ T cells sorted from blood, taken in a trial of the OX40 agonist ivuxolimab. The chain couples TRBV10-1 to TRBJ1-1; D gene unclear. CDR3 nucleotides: TGCGCCAGCAGTGACGGGAAGGGAACTGAAGCTTTCTTT. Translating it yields CASSDGKGTEAFF.